These 8 T cell receptor beta chains came from one sample sequenced in a study of T cell responses to AZD1222 COVID-19 vaccine. Here immunoSEQ multiplex PCR was the method, and the copy in TCRdb shows in-frame clones only, minus some. The data show tens of thousands of clones, 60% to 85% seen once. Sequencing was performed on peripheral blood, taken on day 0 of AZD1222 vaccination. The receptors were gathered from an adult in good health.

J is TRBJ2-7 and V is TRBV20-1; D may be TRBD1 (6 bases). The V end was cut by 6 bases, the J end by 4 bases, with 10 bases between. Germline CDR1 and CDR2: DFQATT and SNEGSKA (reference sequence). The CDR3 is 11 residues long. CDR3 in amino acids: CSAQTGYEQYF. CDR3 coding DNA: TGCAGTGCCCAGACAGGTTACGAGCAGTACTTC.

The chain combines TRBV28 with TRBJ1-6; no reliable D call. Germline assignment: CDR1 MDHEN and CDR2 SYDVKM. This CDR3 region has 13 residues. V lost 6 bases and J 7 bases, leaving 10 bases between the germline ends. The CDR3 protein is CASREGSNSPLHF. The CDR3 DNA is TGTGCCAGCAGGGAAGGGTCGAATTCACCCCTCCACTTT. Full variable domain (remainder filled in from reference TRBV28 and TRBJ1-6): DVKVTQSSRYLVKRTGEKVFLECVQDMDHENMFWYRQDPGLGLRLIYFSYDVKMKEKGDIPEGYSVSREKKERFSLILESASTNQTSMYLCASREGSNSPLHFGNGTRLTVT.

This clone has a single count. The chain employs TRBV3-1 (or the pseudogene TRBV3-2) and TRBJ2-3; D is perhaps TRBD1 (5 bases). Germline CDR1 is LGHDT and CDR2 is YNNKEL (reference sequence). V was cut by 5 bases and J by 5 bases, with 14 bases left in between. CDR3 length equals 14 residues. Here the CDR3 DNA reads TGTGCCAGCAGCTGGGGCCCAGCAGGAGATACGCAGTATTTT. It specifies CASSWGPAGDTQYF.

The chain employs TRBV27 and TRBJ2-7; tentative D call: TRBD2 (6 bases). Per germline, CDR1 MNHEY and CDR2 SMNVEV (reference sequence). The CDR3 runs to 13 residues. With 2 bases removed from V and 4 bases from J, the gap between germline ends came to 9 bases. The CDR3 sequence is CASSLNSGYEQYF. CDR3 DNA sequence: TGTGCCAGCAGTTTAAATAGCGGATACGAGCAGTACTTC.

The chain joins TRBV6-5 to TRBJ2-1, with D perhaps TRBD1 (5 bases). There are 13 residues in the CDR3. The V gene lost 10 bases and the J gene lost 9 bases, with 19 bases spanning the gap. Germline-derived CDR1 and CDR2 are MNHEY and SVGAGI. The CDR3 spells CATDKGQGREQFF. The CDR3, as DNA: TGTGCCACAGATAAGGGTCAGGGTCGTGAGCAGTTCTTC.

A single count supports this clone. The rearrangement uses TRBV15 and TRBJ2-7; TRBD2 aligns across 12 bases. The junction had 5 bases not matched to a gene; V was cut back by 8 bases and J by 6 bases. Germline-derived CDR1 and CDR2 are LNHNV and YYDKDF (reference sequence). This CDR3 region has 13 residues. Written as DNA, the CDR3 is TGTGCCACCCAGCTAGCGGGAGGGAGCGAGCAGTACTTC. Translating gives CATQLAGGSEQYF.

V usage is TRBV9 and J usage is TRBJ2-1; 13 bases are a match to TRBD2. Germline V gene sequence: CDR1 SGDLS, CDR2 YYNGEE. The CDR3 covers 16 residues. With V trimmed by 4 bases and J by 4 bases, 5 bases remained unmatched. For the CDR3, the DNA is TGTGCCAGCAGCTCAATGACTAGCGGGGGGTACAATGAGCAGTTCTTC. This sequence encodes CASSSMTSGGYNEQFF.

The genes are TRBV29-1 and TRBJ2-1, with D perhaps assigned TRBD1 or TRBD2 (5 bases each). There are 14 residues in the CDR3. Trimming left V 6 bases short and J 0 bases short, with 12 bases between. Germline CDR1 is SQVTM and CDR2 is ANQGSEA. The CDR3, as DNA: TGCAGCGTAGCGGCAGGGAGCTCCTACAATGAGCAGTTCTTC. Protein product: CSVAAGSSYNEQFF.